This T cell receptor beta chain was sequenced in a study of technical replicates of blood from several donors. Assay: immunoSEQ multiplex PCR; the TCRdb copy retains only in-frame clones and omits some. The sample records more than 70,000 clones, 90% to 98% being singletons. V lost 6 bases and J lost 0, with 11 bases in between. CDR1 is MNHEY and CDR2 is SVGAGI in the germline V gene. The CDR3 runs 14 residues. Sequencing used T cells isolated from PBMCs. The sequence was collected from a human donor in good health. The chain links TRBV6-5 to TRBJ1-1, with D tentatively TRBD1 (6 bases). CDR3 in DNA: TGTGCCAGCAGCGATAACAGGGTGAACACTGAAGCTTTCTTT. It codes for CASSDNRVNTEAFF.